The subject of this entry is one TCR beta chain. The antigen is not known. These data originate in a study of T cells in Graves' hyperthyroidism and ophthalmopathy. Findings and caveats of the study: In the analysis, a 13 V-J model separated ophthalmopathy from stable hyperthyroidism.

Using RNA transcripts as the source, TCR beta CDR3 regions were amplified. Primed by the HTBI set, a first-round RT-PCR was run on the TCR CDR3. TCRdb re-analysed the multiplex PCR reads in MiXCR, keeping a single row per CDR3 protein. The profile shows approximately 690,000 distinct CDR3 sequences, about 15% of them singletons. Subjects with ophthalmopathy showed a Clinical Activity Score no lower than 3, a NOSPECS grade no lower than 4, and a duration shorter than 3 months. Fresh peripheral blood, about 9.6 ml, yielded the PBMCs. The CDR3 has 16 residues. V was cut by 1 base and J by 0 bases, with 10 bases left in between. From germline, CDR1 is SEHNR and CDR2 FQNEAQ (reference sequence).

The specimen was blood. This receptor was taken from a woman aged 45-65 years with Graves' ophthalmopathy. The J gene is TRBJ1-3, the V gene TRBV7-9; D unresolved. CDR3 coding DNA: TGTGCCAGCAGCTTAGATCCAACAGCCTCTGGAAACACCATATATTTT. Its translation is CASSLDPTASGNTIYF. Together with reference TRBV7-9 and TRBJ1-3, the CDR3 gives the full variable domain: DTGVSQNPRHKITKRGQNVTFRCDPISEHNRLYWYRQTLGQGPEFLTYFQNEAQLEKSRLLSDRFSAERPKGSFSTLEIQRTEQGDSAMYLCASSLDPTASGNTIYFGEGSWLTVV.